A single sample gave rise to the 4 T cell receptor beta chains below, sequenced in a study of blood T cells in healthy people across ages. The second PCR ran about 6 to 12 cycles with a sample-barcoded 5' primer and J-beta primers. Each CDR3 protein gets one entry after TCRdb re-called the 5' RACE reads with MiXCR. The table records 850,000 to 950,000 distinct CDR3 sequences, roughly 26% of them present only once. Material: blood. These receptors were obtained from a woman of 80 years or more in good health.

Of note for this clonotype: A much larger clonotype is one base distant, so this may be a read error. The CDR3 DNA sequence: TGTGCCAGCAGCGTCCGGACAGGGACTAATGAAAAACTGTTTTTT. Residues: CASSVRTGTNEKLFF. V is TRBV9 and J is TRBJ1-4; 8 bases align to TRBD1. This CDR3 region has 15 residues. With V trimmed by 2 bases and J by 2 bases, 2 bases remained unmatched. Per germline, CDR1 SGDLS and CDR2 YYNGEE.

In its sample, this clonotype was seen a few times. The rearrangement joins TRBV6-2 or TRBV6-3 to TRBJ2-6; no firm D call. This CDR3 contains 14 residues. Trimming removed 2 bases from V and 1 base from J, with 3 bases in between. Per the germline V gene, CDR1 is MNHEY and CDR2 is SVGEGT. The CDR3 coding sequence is TGTGCCAGCAGTTACCAATCTGGGGCCAACGTCCTGACTTTC. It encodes CASSYQSGANVLTF.

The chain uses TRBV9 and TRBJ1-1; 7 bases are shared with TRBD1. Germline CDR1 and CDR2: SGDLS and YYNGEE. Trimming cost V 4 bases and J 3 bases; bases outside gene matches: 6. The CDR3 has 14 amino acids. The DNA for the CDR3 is TGTGCCAGCAGCCCTCGGGACAGACACACTGAAGCTTTCTTT. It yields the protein CASSPRDRHTEAFF. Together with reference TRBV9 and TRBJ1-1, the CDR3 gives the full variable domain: DSGVTQTPKHLITATGQRVTLRCSPRSGDLSVYWYQQSLDQGLQFLIQYYNGEERAKGNILERFSAQQFPDLHSELNLSSLELGDSALYFCASSPRDRHTEAFFGQGTRLTVV.

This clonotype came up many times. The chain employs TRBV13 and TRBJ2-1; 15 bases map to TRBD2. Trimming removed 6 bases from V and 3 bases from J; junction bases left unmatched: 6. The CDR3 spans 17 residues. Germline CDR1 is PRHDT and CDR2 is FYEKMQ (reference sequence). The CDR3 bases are TGTGCCAGCAGTTACGGACTAGCGGGGGGGGGCTACAATGAGCAGTTCTTC. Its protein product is CASSYGLAGGGYNEQFF.